This TCR beta chain comes out of a study of blood T cell repertoires in COVID-19. Background on the study: Spain, Italy and the United States supplied samples that represented acute and convalescent COVID-19. T cells, B-cell-depleted T cells, or PBMCs supplied cDNA or gDNA.

Original data processing: Reference gene primer amplification gave estimated nucleated cell counts. Measured with immunoSEQ multiplex PCR; TCRdb has only the in-frame clones, and not every one. V and J calls and clone size follow that table, whereas D and trimming were derived from the DNA. The data show some 200,000 clones, around nine tenths seen once. In its sample, this clone was seen a few times. Looked up from germline, CDR1 is SGHRS and CDR2 is YFSETQ. CDR3 length equals 14 residues. J lost 2 bases, V lost 4 bases, and 6 bases had no gene match. The chain carries TRBV5-1 and TRBJ2-7; 7 nucleotides agree with TRBD1. The TCR was taken from a man between 65 and 80 years old with acute or convalescent COVID-19. Sequences were obtained from peripheral blood. Written as DNA, the CDR3 is TGCGCCAGCAGCCTCGTCCAGGGGGCCTACGAGCAGTACTTC. Translating gives CASSLVQGAYEQYF.